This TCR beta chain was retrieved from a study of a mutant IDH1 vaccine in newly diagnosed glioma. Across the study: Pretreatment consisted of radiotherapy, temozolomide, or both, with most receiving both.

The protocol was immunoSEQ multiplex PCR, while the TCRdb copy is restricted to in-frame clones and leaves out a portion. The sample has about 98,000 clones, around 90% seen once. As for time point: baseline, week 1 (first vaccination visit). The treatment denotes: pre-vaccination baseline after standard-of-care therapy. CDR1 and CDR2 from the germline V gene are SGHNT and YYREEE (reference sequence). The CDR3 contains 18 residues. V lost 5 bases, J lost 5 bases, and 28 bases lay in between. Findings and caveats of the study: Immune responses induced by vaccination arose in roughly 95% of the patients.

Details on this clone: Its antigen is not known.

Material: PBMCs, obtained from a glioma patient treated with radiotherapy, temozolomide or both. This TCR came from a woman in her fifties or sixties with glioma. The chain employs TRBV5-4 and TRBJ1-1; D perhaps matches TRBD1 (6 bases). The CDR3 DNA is TGTGCCAGCAGATTCTTGGCTGGGGGCGGTTCCGGTGGTACTGAAGCTTTCTTT. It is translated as CASRFLAGGGSGGTEAFF.